The 18 T cell receptor beta chains below all came from one sample that was sequenced in a study of shared clonotypes between healthy human individuals. Method: immunoSEQ multiplex PCR; TCRdb's copy keeps in-frame clones and lacks some. The repertoire includes about 990,000 clones, approximately 80% of them detected once, and 0.61% sits in the top ten. The source material was memory CD4+ T cells from PBMCs. Subset reported: CD45RA-negative fraction. These receptor sequences come from a man between 18 and 35 years old in good health. Some clones in this sample may be carry-over from other donors' samples.

The chain recombines TRBV19 with TRBJ2-2; weak D call: TRBD1 (5 bases). The length of the CDR3 is 17 residues. V was clipped by 6 bases and J by 3 bases, with 20 bases between them. From germline, CDR1 is LNHDA and CDR2 SQIVND (reference sequence). The DNA of the CDR3 is TGTGCCAGTAGGCCACTCCCCAGGGATAAAGACACCGGGGAGCTGTTTTTT. It specifies CASRPLPRDKDTGELFF.

Notes on this clone: Other DNA sequences from this sample encode an identical CDR3 as well. V is TRBV5-8 and J is TRBJ1-2, with a tentative D call TRBD1 (5 bases). Germline V gene sequence: CDR1 SGHTS, CDR2 YDEGEE. V lost 1 base and J 4 bases, leaving 8 bases between the germline ends. The CDR3 is made up of 13 amino acids. In DNA, the CDR3 is TGTGCCAGCAGCTTGCCAGGGTCCTATGGCTACACCTTC. It translates to CASSLPGSYGYTF.

This clone has more than one count but fewer than ten. The same CDR3 arises from other DNA sequences in this sample as well. The gene calls are TRBV5-1 and TRBJ1-3; D uncertain. The CDR3 is made up of 12 amino acids. Looked up from germline, CDR1 is SGHRS and CDR2 is YFSETQ. The V end lost 3 bases, the J end lost 7 bases, and 8 bases lay between the germline ends. The CDR3 region is CASSSDGNTIYF. CDR3 coding DNA: TGCGCCAGCAGCTCCGATGGGAACACCATATATTTT. Supplemented by reference TRBV5-1 and TRBJ1-3, the full variable domain reads KAGVTQTPRYLIKTRGQQVTLSCSPISGHRSVSWYQQTPGQGLQFLFEYFSETQRNKGNFPGRFSGRQFSNSRSEMNVSTLELGDSALYLCASSSDGNTIYFGEGSWLTVV.

The genes are TRBV28 and TRBJ2-7; 15 nucleotides agree with TRBD2. J lost 2 bases, V lost 6 bases, and 5 bases had no gene match. There are 16 residues in the CDR3. Germline CDR1 is MDHEN and CDR2 is SYDVKM. The CDR3 DNA reads TGTGCCAGCAGACCCGGGACTAGCGGGGGGACCTACGAGCAGTACTTC. Protein sequence: CASRPGTSGGTYEQYF.

This chain joins TRBV7-9 and TRBJ1-4; 11 bases map to TRBD1. There are 17 residues in the CDR3. V dropped 5 bases and J dropped 7; count of bases not matched to a gene: 12. Germline V lookup: CDR1 SEHNR, CDR2 FQNEAQ (reference sequence). CDR3 bases: TGTGCCAGCAGCCCTCTTCGCGGACAGGGGGCAAGTGAAAAACTGTTTTTT. Residues: CASSPLRGQGASEKLFF.

Many counts were recorded for this clone. This rearrangement joins TRBV7-9 to TRBJ1-3, with unresolved D. V lost 1 base and J 0 bases, leaving 13 bases between the germline ends. CDR1 and CDR2 from the germline V gene are SEHNR and FQNEAQ (reference sequence). CDR3 length: 17 residues. In DNA, the CDR3 is TGTGCCAGCAGCTTAGTTGGTCCAAAGAGCTCTGGAAACACCATATATTTT. Amino acids: CASSLVGPKSSGNTIYF. The whole variable domain, filled in from reference TRBV7-9 and TRBJ1-3, reads DTGVSQNPRHKITKRGQNVTFRCDPISEHNRLYWYRQTLGQGPEFLTYFQNEAQLEKSRLLSDRFSAERPKGSFSTLEIQRTEQGDSAMYLCASSLVGPKSSGNTIYFGEGSWLTVV.

The chain recombines TRBV25-1 with TRBJ2-5, with D possibly being TRBD2 (6 bases). CDR3 length: 14 residues. Trimming removed 4 bases from V and 4 bases from J, with 13 bases in between. Germline V gene lookup returns CDR1 MGHDK and CDR2 SYGVNS. CDR3 sequence (DNA): TGTGCCAGCAGTGCGCCGGGAGAATCAGAGACCCAGTACTTC. This sequence encodes CASSAPGESETQYF.

The chain recombines TRBV6-1 with TRBJ1-2; D gene uncertain. Germline lookup yields CDR1 MNHNS and CDR2 SASEGT. The V gene lost 6 bases and the J gene lost 5 bases, with 13 bases spanning the gap. The CDR3 totals 13 residues. CDR3 DNA: TGTGCCAGCAGATCCGGGGTCTTTTATGGCTACACCTTC. Its protein is CASRSGVFYGYTF.

The chain uses TRBV5-1 and TRBJ2-5, with TRBD1 matching over 7 bases. Per the germline V gene, CDR1 is SGHRS and CDR2 is YFSETQ. The CDR3 totals 16 residues. With 7 bases clipped from V and 0 bases from J, the junction kept 12 bases outside the gene matches. In DNA, the CDR3 is TGCGCCAGCCGAATCGTAGGGACAGAATACCAAGAGACCCAGTACTTC. It codes for CASRIVGTEYQETQYF.

J is TRBJ2-7 and V is TRBV11-3; TRBD2 might be the D (5 bases). The CDR3 totals 12 residues. Germline V gene data show CDR1 as SGHNT and CDR2 as YENEEA. Trimming cost V 4 bases and J 5 bases, with 9 bases left between them. The CDR3 DNA reads as TGTGCCAGCAGCTCCCGGCGGGACGAGCAGTACTTC. Protein sequence: CASSSRRDEQYF.

The rearrangement links TRBV18 to TRBJ1-3; 7 nucleotides match TRBD1. The CDR3 is made up of 17 amino acids. V trimming: 2 bases; J trimming: 0 bases; junction bases outside the gene matches: 7. Germline V lookup: CDR1 KGHSH, CDR2 LQKENI. The CDR3 nucleotides read TGTGCCAGCTCACCAGTGACAGGGCTAGACTCTGGAAACACCATATATTTT. It specifies CASSPVTGLDSGNTIYF.

The J gene is TRBJ2-4, the V gene TRBV7-3, with D possibly matching TRBD1 (6 bases). Germline CDR1 and CDR2: SGHTA and FQGTGA. Trimming cost V 1 base and J 6 bases, with 7 bases left between them. The CDR3 consists of 13 residues. CDR3: CASSLSRGNIQYF. DNA for the CDR3: TGTGCCAGCAGCTTAAGCAGGGGAAACATTCAGTACTTC.

This rearrangement joins TRBV7-8 to TRBJ2-7; TRBD2 matches 13 bases. V shed 5 bases and J 3 bases; nucleotides not matched to a gene: 4. CDR3 length: 15 amino acids. The germline CDR1 and CDR2 sequences are SGHVS and FQNEAQ. The CDR3 DNA reads as TGTGCCAGCAGCCGGGGACTAGCGGGAAACTACGAGCAGTACTTC. Amino acid sequence: CASSRGLAGNYEQYF.

The rearrangement links TRBV5-4 to TRBJ1-1, with a possible D match to TRBD1 (6 bases). There are 15 residues in the CDR3. Germline CDR1 SGHNT, CDR2 YYREEE (reference sequence). V was trimmed by 5 bases and J by 2 bases, leaving 16 bases between them. The CDR3 sequence: CASSGWTAENTEAFF. DNA of the CDR3: TGTGCCAGCAGTGGATGGACAGCCGAAAACACTGAAGCTTTCTTT.

The chain has TRBV30 and TRBJ1-6, with unresolved D. CDR1 and CDR2 (germline): GTSNPN, SVGIG (reference sequence). The CDR3 sequence is 19 residues long. Trimming pared 5 bases from V and 1 base from J, leaving 24 bases between. CDR3 in DNA: TGTGCCTGGGACTCCCGCCGATCTCGGGGAGCATCCTATAATTCACCCCTCCACTTT. Encoded protein: CAWDSRRSRGASYNSPLHF.

The rearrangement uses TRBV6-5 and TRBJ2-3; D is uncertain. This CDR3 contains 15 residues. V gave up 2 bases and J gave up 0 bases, with 9 bases separating them. Germline V gene sequence: CDR1 MNHEY, CDR2 SVGAGI. The CDR3 protein is CASSYNAESTDTQYF. The CDR3, as DNA: TGTGCCAGCAGTTACAATGCGGAAAGCACAGATACGCAGTATTTT.

This rearrangement joins TRBV7-8 to TRBJ2-1; 7 nucleotides agree with TRBD2. This CDR3 has 19 residues. Germline assignment: CDR1 SGHVS and CDR2 FQNEAQ. Unmatched junction bases numbered 16, after V lost 1 base and J lost 4 bases. CDR3 bases: TGTGCCAGCAGCTTAGAAGGTCGGCGACTAGCCCATTTTTACAATGAGCAGTTCTTC. It translates to CASSLEGRRLAHFYNEQFF.

This clone occurred a few times. J is TRBJ1-4 and V is TRBV6-5; the D is unclear. This CDR3 has 14 amino acids. The V gene's germline CDR1 is MNHEY and CDR2 SVGAGI. V gave up 0 bases and J gave up 8 bases, with 10 bases separating them. Written as DNA, the CDR3 is TGTGCCAGCAGTTACTCTAAAGGAGGCGAAAAACTGTTTTTT. As protein: CASSYSKGGEKLFF.